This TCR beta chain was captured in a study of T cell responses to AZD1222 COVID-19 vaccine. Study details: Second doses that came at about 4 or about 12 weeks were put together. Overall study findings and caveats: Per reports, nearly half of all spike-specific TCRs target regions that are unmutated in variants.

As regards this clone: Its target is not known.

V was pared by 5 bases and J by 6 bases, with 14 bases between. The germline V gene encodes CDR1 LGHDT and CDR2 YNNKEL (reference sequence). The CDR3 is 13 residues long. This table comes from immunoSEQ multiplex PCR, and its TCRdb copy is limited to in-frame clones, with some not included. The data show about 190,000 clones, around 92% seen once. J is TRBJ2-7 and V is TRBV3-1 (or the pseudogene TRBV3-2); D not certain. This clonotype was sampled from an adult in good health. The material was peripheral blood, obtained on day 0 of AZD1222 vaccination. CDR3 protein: CASSDIVRSEQYF. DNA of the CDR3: TGTGCCAGCAGCGACATCGTTAGGAGCGAGCAGTACTTC.